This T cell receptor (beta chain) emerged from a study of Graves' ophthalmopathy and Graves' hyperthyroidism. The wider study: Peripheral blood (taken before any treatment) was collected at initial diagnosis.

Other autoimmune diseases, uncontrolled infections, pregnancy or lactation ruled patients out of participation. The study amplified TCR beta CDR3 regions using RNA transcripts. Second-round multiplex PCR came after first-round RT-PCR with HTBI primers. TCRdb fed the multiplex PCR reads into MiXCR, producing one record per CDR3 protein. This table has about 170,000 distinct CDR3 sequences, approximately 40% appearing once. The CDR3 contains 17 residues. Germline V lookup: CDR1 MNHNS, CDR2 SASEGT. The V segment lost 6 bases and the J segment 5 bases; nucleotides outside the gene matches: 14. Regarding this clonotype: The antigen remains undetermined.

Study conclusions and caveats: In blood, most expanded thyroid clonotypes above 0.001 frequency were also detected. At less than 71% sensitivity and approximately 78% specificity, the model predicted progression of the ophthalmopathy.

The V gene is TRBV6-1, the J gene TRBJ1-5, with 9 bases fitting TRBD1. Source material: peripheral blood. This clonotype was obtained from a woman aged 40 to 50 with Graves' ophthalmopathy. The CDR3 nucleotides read TGTGCCAGCAGACTCCGGGCAGGGACAGGGTCGGATCAGCCCCAGCATTTT. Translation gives CASRLRAGTGSDQPQHF.